These T cell receptor beta chains were read from a single sample in a study of blood T cells in healthy people across ages. A single record per CDR3 protein comes from TCRdb applying MiXCR to the 5' RACE reads. The sample yields roughly 1.7 million distinct CDR3 sequences, almost 35% seen once. The sample was blood. Receptors were obtained from a woman aged 30 to 39 in good health. Both conserved end residues are part of each CDR3. The D gene is left open where the match is weak.

-	TRBV5-6	TRBJ1-2	CASSLELADRVGYTF
-	TRBV4-1	TRBJ1-5	CASSQGPTGGNQPQHF
-	TRBV5-6	TRBJ2-5	CASSLNPRGAIQETQYF
TRBD1	TRBV28	-	CASSIRTGWGEQYF
-	TRBV7-9	TRBJ1-1	CASTTGATEAFF
TRBD2	TRBV28	TRBJ2-1	CASSLNRPSGRMQQFF
-	TRBV24-1	TRBJ2-7	CATSDTTGTGYEQYF
TRBD1	TRBV6-1	TRBJ1-4	CASRGQSNEKLFF
TRBD2	TRBV7-2	-	CASSFGGGGAFETQYF
TRBD1	TRBV20-1	TRBJ1-2	CSVRVGGTGGYTF
TRBD2	TRBV9	TRBJ2-7	CASSVESRGGQEVKYF
TRBD2	TRBV7-8	TRBJ2-1	CASSFSRLAGGPYNEQFF
-	TRBV6-4	TRBJ2-1	CASSDSSGASYNEQFF
-	TRBV27	TRBJ1-1	CAGRHGLGEAFF
TRBD1	TRBV23-1	TRBJ1-5	CASSQPQDRTSNQPQHF
-	TRBV10-3	TRBJ1-1	CAISESGTVNTEAFF
TRBD2	TRBV20-1	TRBJ2-1	CSASSGKTGGVNEQFF
-	TRBV24-1	TRBJ2-7	CATGDGANEQYF
TRBD2	TRBV25-1	TRBJ2-3	CASSQSGRVTDTQYF
-	TRBV6-1	TRBJ2-7	CASSGVSYYEQYF
-	TRBV10-3	TRBJ2-5	CAMYRDKGQYF
-	TRBV5-1	TRBJ1-2	CANGPGNANYGYTF
-	TRBV7-9	TRBJ1-2	CASSRGQQYYGYTF
TRBD2	TRBV20-1	TRBJ2-3	CSARGTGVGGITDTQYF
-	TRBV29-1	TRBJ2-7	CSVRDVPYEQYF
-	TRBV27	TRBJ2-5	CASSLSGAGVETQYF
TRBD2	TRBV20-1	TRBJ2-5	CSALPAGGKETQYF
-	TRBV12-3/TRBV12-4	TRBJ2-7	CASSLSGFAEQYF
TRBD2	TRBV12-3/TRBV12-4	TRBJ2-1	CASSFGGGPSQQFF
-	TRBV20-1	TRBJ2-5	CSASAMETQYF
TRBD1	TRBV28	TRBJ2-7	CASSSRGQGLRLRVYEQYF
TRBD2	TRBV6-1	TRBJ2-3	CASSEAIAGNTDTQYF
TRBD1	TRBV11-2	TRBJ2-3	CASSSDRGGTQYF
-	TRBV5-1	TRBJ2-3	CASSLEAYVGADTQYF
TRBD1	TRBV6-1	TRBJ1-2	CASNPAGTGGDYGYTF
-	TRBV12-3/TRBV12-4	TRBJ1-1	CASSPRTGLTEAFF
-	TRBV28	TRBJ1-2	CASSLWSEGYTF
-	TRBV20-1	TRBJ2-1	CSARGGRYNEQFF
-	TRBV7-2	TRBJ1-6	CASGPVGGTNSPLHF